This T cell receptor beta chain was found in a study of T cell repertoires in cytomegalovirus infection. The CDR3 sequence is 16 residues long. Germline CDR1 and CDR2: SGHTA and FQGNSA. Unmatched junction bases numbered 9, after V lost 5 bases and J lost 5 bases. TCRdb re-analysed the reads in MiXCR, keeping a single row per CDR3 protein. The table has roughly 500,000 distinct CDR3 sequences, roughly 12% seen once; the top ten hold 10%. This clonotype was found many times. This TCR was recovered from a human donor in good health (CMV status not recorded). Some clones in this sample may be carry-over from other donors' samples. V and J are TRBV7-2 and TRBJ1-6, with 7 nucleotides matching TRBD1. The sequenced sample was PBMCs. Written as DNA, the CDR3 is TGTGCCAGCAGCCTGAGGACACAGGGGAATAATTCACCCCTCCACTTT. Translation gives CASSLRTQGNNSPLHF.